The 9 T cell receptor beta chains given below trace back to one sample, sequenced in a study of blood T cell repertoires in COVID-19. Using immunoSEQ multiplex PCR, the repertoire was profiled, and TCRdb retains in-frame clones only, with some absent. The data contain over 55,000 clones, 90% to 95% of them singletons. What was sequenced was peripheral blood. Receptors were obtained from a human donor in a cohort sampled during active COVID-19.

The chain employs TRBV11-2 and TRBJ1-1; 8 bases map to TRBD1. Germline V gives CDR1 SGHAT, CDR2 FQNNGV. The CDR3 length is 17 residues. V lost 5 bases, J lost 2 bases, and 13 bases stayed unmatched. The CDR3 DNA follows: TGTGCCAGCAGCCGAAGTATTATACAGGGGGGTAACACTGAAGCTTTCTTT. Protein product: CASSRSIIQGGNTEAFF.

The V call is TRBV19, the J call TRBJ2-7, with D maybe TRBD1 (6 bases). Germline V CDR1 and CDR2: LNHDA, SQIVND (reference sequence). V lost 3 bases and J 2 bases, leaving 20 bases between the germline ends. The CDR3 covers 17 residues. The CDR3 region is CASSMIRSGAHPYEQYF. CDR3 sequence (DNA): TGTGCCAGTAGTATGATTCGGTCAGGGGCTCACCCCTACGAGCAGTACTTC.

For this clone: Other DNA sequences within the sample encode an identical CDR3. V gene TRBV7-2 combines with J gene TRBJ1-1; D is unclear. Deletions cut 5 bases from V and 0 bases from J, with 10 bases between. The CDR3 spans 14 residues. Germline CDR1 is SGHTA and CDR2 is FQGNSA. The DNA of the CDR3 is TGTGCCAGCAGCCTGCCAGGTCTGAACACTGAAGCTTTCTTT. Translating it yields CASSLPGLNTEAFF.

The gene calls are TRBV3-1 (or the pseudogene TRBV3-2) and TRBJ2-5; 14 nucleotides agree with TRBD2. This CDR3 region has 17 residues. Looked up from germline, CDR1 is LGHDT and CDR2 is YNNKEL (reference sequence). V was pared by 0 bases and J by 2 bases, with 2 bases of the junction left unmatched. Written as DNA, the CDR3 is TGTGCCAGCAGCCAAGACGGACTAGCGGGGGGACAAGAGACCCAGTACTTC. Protein sequence: CASSQDGLAGGQETQYF.

The chain employs TRBV28 and TRBJ1-3; D remains ambiguous. Germline V gene lookup returns CDR1 MDHEN and CDR2 SYDVKM. The CDR3 is made up of 17 amino acids. V shed 3 bases and J shed 0 bases, with 15 bases lying between them. The DNA of the CDR3 is TGTGCCAGCAGTTTGAGAAATCCCCGGGGCTCTGGAAACACCATATATTTT. Encoded protein: CASSLRNPRGSGNTIYF.

This clone showed up just once. The rearrangement links TRBV6-5 to TRBJ1-5; D ambiguous. Germline V lookup: CDR1 MNHEY, CDR2 SVGAGI. There are 12 residues in the CDR3. The germline V and J ends were trimmed by 6 bases and 4 bases, with 7 bases remaining between them. DNA for the CDR3: TGTGCCAGCAGAGCGGGGAATCAGCCCCAGCATTTT. Amino acids: CASRAGNQPQHF.

The chain recombines TRBV10-2 with TRBJ2-7, with 8 nucleotides matching TRBD2. This CDR3 is built from 15 residues. Germline V gene data show CDR1 as WSHSY and CDR2 as SAAADI. The V segment lost 4 bases and the J segment 6 bases; nucleotides outside the gene matches: 11. CDR3 protein: CASSVQRGPAIEQYF. CDR3 nucleotide sequence: TGCGCCAGCAGTGTCCAGCGGGGGCCAGCAATCGAGCAGTACTTC.

The rearrangement links TRBV5-4 to TRBJ2-7; 7 nucleotides line up with TRBD1. V lost 1 base, J lost 2 bases, and 9 bases stayed unmatched. The CDR3 covers 16 residues. Germline V gene lookup returns CDR1 SGHNT and CDR2 YYREEE (reference sequence). CDR3 amino acids: CASSLPKSGGTYEQYF. The CDR3 DNA reads TGTGCCAGCAGCTTGCCTAAGTCAGGGGGAACCTACGAGCAGTACTTC.

The V call is TRBV7-2, the J call TRBJ2-7, with TRBD1 matching over 8 bases. The ends lost 5 bases at V and 3 bases at J; junction bases unmatched: 6. This CDR3 is 14 amino acids long. CDR1 is SGHTA, CDR2 FQGNSA, per germline. CDR3 DNA: TGTGCCAGCAGCGTCGAGACAGGGGTCTACGAGCAGTACTTC. The encoded protein is CASSVETGVYEQYF. The full variable domain, with the rest looked up from reference TRBV7-2 and TRBJ2-7, is GAGVSQSPSNKVTEKGKDVELRCDPISGHTALYWYRQSLGQGLEFLIYFQGNSAPDKSGLPSDRFSAERTGGSVSTLTIQRTQQEDSAVYLCASSVETGVYEQYFGPGTRLTVT.